A selection of T cell receptor beta chains follows, all from one sample in a study of shared clonotypes between healthy human individuals. The table came from immunoSEQ multiplex PCR; TCRdb's copy has only in-frame clones and leaves some out. The table lists over a million clones, about 75% of them singletons. The sequencing sample was made of memory CD4+ T cells sorted from blood. These receptors all come from a man between 18 and 29 years old in good health. The CDR3 runs from the conserved cysteine through the conserved F or W. A D gene is named only where the DNA matches it firmly. Some rows have no size entry. The others give once, few or many, or a class for an expanded clone.

V: TRBV27
J: TRBJ2-5
D: TRBD1
size: once
CDR3: CASSRDRGSRETQYF
DNA: TGTGCCAGCAGCCGGGACAGGGGATCCAGGGAGACCCAGTACTTC

V: TRBV7-3
J: TRBJ2-2
D: NA
size: few
CDR3: CASSLSHTGELFF
DNA: TGTGCCAGCAGCTTATCCCACACCGGGGAGCTGTTTTTT

V: TRBV27
J: TRBJ2-7
D: NA
size: NA
CDR3: CASSRVADAYEQYF
DNA: TGTGCCAGCAGCCGCGTGGCAGACGCTTACGAGCAGTACTTC

V: TRBV10-3
J: TRBJ2-7
D: NA
size: NA
CDR3: CAISDRGQATYEQYF
DNA: TGTGCCATCAGTGATAGAGGCCAGGCGACTTACGAGCAGTACTTC

V: TRBV5-1
J: TRBJ2-5
D: TRBD1
size: NA
CDR3: CASSLWTGPQETQYF
DNA: TGCGCCAGCAGCCTATGGACAGGGCCCCAAGAGACCCAGTACTTC

V: TRBV27
J: TRBJ2-7
D: TRBD2
size: once
CDR3: CASRRIGTSGGAFYEQYF
DNA: TGTGCCAGCAGACGAATTGGGACTAGCGGAGGCGCTTTCTACGAGCAGTACTTC

V: TRBV6-5
J: TRBJ1-5
D: NA
size: NA
CDR3: CASRPDRNTGPQHF
DNA: TGTGCCAGCAGACCAGACCGCAATACCGGGCCCCAGCATTTT

V: TRBV5-5
J: TRBJ2-5
D: NA
size: NA
CDR3: CASSLEGLPGTQYF
DNA: TGTGCCAGCAGCTTGGAGGGCCTTCCGGGGACCCAGTACTTC

V: TRBV30
J: TRBJ2-3
D: NA
size: NA
CDR3: CAWGTGTRRGTQYF
DNA: TGTGCCTGGGGCACCGGGACAAGAAGAGGTACGCAGTATTTT

V: TRBV10-3
J: TRBJ1-2
D: TRBD1
size: NA
CDR3: CAISAHATGGENYGYTF
DNA: TGTGCCATCAGTGCACATGCGACAGGGGGCGAGAACTATGGCTACACCTTC

V: TRBV7-4
J: TRBJ2-7
D: TRBD1
size: NA
CDR3: CASSFGDRNEQYF
DNA: TGTGCCAGCAGCTTTGGGGACAGGAACGAGCAGTACTTC